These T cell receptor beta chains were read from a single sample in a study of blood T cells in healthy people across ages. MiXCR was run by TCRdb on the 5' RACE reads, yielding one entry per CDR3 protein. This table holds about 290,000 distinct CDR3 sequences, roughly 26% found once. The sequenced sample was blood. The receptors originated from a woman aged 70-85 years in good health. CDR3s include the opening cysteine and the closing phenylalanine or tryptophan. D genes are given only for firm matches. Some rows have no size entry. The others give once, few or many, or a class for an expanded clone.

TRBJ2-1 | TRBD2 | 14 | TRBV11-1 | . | TGTGCCAGCACAAGGGCTAGCGGGTACAATGAGCAGTTCTTC | CASTRASGYNEQFF
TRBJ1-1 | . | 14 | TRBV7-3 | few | TGTGCCAGCAGCTTCGAGGCAGTGAACACTGAAGCTTTCTTT | CASSFEAVNTEAFF
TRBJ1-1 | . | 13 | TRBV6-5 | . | TGTGCCAGCAGTTACTCGGGACTTGAGGAAGCTTTCTTT | CASSYSGLEEAFF
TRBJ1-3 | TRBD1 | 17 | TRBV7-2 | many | TGTGCCAGCAGCTTAGGGGGACAGGGGATCTCTGGAAACACCATATATTTT | CASSLGGQGISGNTIYF
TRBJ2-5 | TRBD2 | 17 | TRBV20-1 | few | TGCAGTGCCCTGGACCTTAGACTGGGACTAGCCCAAGAGACCCAGTACTTC | CSALDLRLGLAQETQYF
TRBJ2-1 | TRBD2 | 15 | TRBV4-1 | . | TGCGCCAGCAGCCCGGGGGGGGTTGGCTACAATGAGCAGTTCTTC | CASSPGGVGYNEQFF
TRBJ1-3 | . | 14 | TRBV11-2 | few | TGTGCCAGCAGCTTAGCGAGCTCTGGAAACACCATATATTTT | CASSLASSGNTIYF
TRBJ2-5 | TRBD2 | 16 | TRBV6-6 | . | TGTGCCAGCAGTTACTCTTCTAGCGGGACAGTTAAGACCCAGTACTTC | CASSYSSSGTVKTQYF
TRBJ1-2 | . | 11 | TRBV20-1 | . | TGCAGTGCACCGAAAGTGGATGGCTACACCTTC | CSAPKVDGYTF
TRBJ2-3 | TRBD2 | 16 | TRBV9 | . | TGTGCCGGCAGCGCTAGCGGGAGGGCTAGCACAGATACGCAGTATTTT | CAGSASGRASTDTQYF
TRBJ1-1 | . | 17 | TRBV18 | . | TGTGCCAGCTCACCCGGGATATTTGGGGTCCTGAACACTGAAGCTTTCTTT | CASSPGIFGVLNTEAFF
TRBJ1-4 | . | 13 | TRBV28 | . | TGTGCCAGCACCCGGAGACCTAATGAAAAACTGTTTTTT | CASTRRPNEKLFF
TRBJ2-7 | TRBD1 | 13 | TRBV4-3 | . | TGCGCCAGCAGCCAGCACAGGGGTACCGAGCAGTACTTC | CASSQHRGTEQYF
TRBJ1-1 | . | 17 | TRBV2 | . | TGTGCCAGCAGAGGAAACAGGGAAAGGGGACTGAACACTGAAGCTTTCTTT | CASRGNRERGLNTEAFF
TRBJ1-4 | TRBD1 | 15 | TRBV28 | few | TGTGCCAGCAGTACCGGACAGGGGGCAAGTGAAAAACTGTTTTTT | CASSTGQGASEKLFF
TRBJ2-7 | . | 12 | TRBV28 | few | TGTGCCAGCAGTTCCCCGGGCTACGAGCAGTACTTC | CASSSPGYEQYF
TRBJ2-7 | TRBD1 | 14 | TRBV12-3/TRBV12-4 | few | TGTGCCAGCAGTCTCAATCGACAGGGGAACGAGCAGTACTTC | CASSLNRQGNEQYF
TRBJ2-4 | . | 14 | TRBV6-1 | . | TGTGCCAGCAGTGAAATGCTACTAGCTGCCATTCAGTACTTC | CASSEMLLAAIQYF